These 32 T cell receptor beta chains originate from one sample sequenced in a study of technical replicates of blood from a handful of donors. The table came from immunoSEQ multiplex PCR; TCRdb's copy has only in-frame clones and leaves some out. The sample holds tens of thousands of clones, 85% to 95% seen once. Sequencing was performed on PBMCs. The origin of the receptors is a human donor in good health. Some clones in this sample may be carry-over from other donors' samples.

The CDR3 nucleotides are TGTGCCAGCAGCTTATTCCAGGGGACGATGGAGACCCAGTACTTC. It specifies CASSLFQGTMETQYF. This rearrangement joins TRBV5-4 to TRBJ2-5; a weak D match, TRBD1 (6 bases). With 2 bases removed from V and 5 bases from J, the gap between germline ends came to 16 bases. There are 15 residues in the CDR3. Looked up from germline, CDR1 is SGHNT and CDR2 is YYREEE (reference sequence).

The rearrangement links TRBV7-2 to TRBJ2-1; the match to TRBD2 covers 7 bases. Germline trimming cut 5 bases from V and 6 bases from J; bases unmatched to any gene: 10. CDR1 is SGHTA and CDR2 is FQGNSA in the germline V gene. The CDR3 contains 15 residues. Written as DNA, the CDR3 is TGTGCCAGCAGCAAGAATGCGGGAGCCCCCAATGAGCAGTTCTTC. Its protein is CASSKNAGAPNEQFF. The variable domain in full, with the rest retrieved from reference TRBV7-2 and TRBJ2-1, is GAGVSQSPSNKVTEKGKDVELRCDPISGHTALYWYRQSLGQGLEFLIYFQGNSAPDKSGLPSDRFSAERTGGSVSTLTIQRTQQEDSAVYLCASSKNAGAPNEQFFGPGTRLTVL.

This CDR3 reads CASSLVDYGGEQYF. The CDR3, as DNA: TGTGCCAGCAGCTTGGTTGACTACGGGGGTGAGCAGTACTTC. V and J are TRBV5-5 and TRBJ2-7, with D tentatively TRBD2 (6 bases). CDR1 SGHKS and CDR2 YYEKEE come from the germline V gene (reference sequence). Between the trimmed V and J ends, which lost 0 bases and 7 bases, there was a span of 14 bases. This CDR3 has 14 residues.

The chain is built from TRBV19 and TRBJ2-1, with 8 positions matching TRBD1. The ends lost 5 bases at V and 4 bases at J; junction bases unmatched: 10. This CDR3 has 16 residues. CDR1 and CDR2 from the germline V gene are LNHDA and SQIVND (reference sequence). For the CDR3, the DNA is TGTGCCAGTAGTCGGAGCCTGGACAGGGCATACAATGAGCAGTTCTTC. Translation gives CASSRSLDRAYNEQFF.

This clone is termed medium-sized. The CDR3 protein is CASGQTGVRNQPQHF. CDR3 coding DNA: TGTGCTAGTGGTCAGACCGGAGTGCGCAATCAGCCCCAGCATTTT. The chain is built from TRBV12-5 and TRBJ1-5, with D uncertain. V shed 5 bases and J shed 2 bases, with 13 bases lying between them. The CDR3 consists of 15 residues. The germline V gene encodes CDR1 LGHNT and CDR2 FRNRAP.

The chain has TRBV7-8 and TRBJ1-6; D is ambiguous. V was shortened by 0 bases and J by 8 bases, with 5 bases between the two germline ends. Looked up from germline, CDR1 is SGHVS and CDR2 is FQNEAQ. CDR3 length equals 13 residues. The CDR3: CASSLARDSPLHF. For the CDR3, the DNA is TGTGCCAGCAGCTTAGCGCGGGATTCACCCCTCCACTTT.

CDR3 region: CASSLGDRGVGTEAFF. CDR3 DNA: TGTGCCAGCAGCTTAGGAGACCGCGGGGTTGGGACTGAAGCTTTCTTT. The rearrangement links TRBV7-9 to TRBJ1-1; no firm D call. The CDR3 is made up of 16 amino acids. CDR1 is SEHNR, CDR2 FQNEAQ, per germline (reference sequence). V was cut by 1 base and J by 5 bases, with 17 bases left in between.

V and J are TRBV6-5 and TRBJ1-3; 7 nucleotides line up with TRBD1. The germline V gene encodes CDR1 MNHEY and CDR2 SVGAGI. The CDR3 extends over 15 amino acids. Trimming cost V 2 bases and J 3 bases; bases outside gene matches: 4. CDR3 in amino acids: CASSYGQGVGNTIYF. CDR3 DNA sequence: TGTGCCAGCAGTTACGGGCAGGGGGTTGGAAACACCATATATTTT.

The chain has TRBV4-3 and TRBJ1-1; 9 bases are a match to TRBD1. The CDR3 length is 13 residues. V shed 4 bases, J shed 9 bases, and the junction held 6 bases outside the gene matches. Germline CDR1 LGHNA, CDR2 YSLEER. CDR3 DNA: TGCGCCAGCAGCCGAGGGGGACAGGGACAAGCTTTCTTT. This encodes CASSRGGQGQAFF.

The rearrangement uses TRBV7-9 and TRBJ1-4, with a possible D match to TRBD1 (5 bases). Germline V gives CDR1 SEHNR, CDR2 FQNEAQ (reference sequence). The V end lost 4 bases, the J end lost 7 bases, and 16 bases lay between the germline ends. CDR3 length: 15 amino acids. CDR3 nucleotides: TGTGCCAGCAGCTGGAGCGGGGGAGGAACTGAAAAACTGTTTTTT. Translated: CASSWSGGGTEKLFF.

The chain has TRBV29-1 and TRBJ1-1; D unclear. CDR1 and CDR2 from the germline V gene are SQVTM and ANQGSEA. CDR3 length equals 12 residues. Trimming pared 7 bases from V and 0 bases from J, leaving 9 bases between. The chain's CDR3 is CSAGRVNTEAFF. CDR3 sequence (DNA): TGCAGCGCCGGTCGGGTGAACACTGAAGCTTTCTTT.

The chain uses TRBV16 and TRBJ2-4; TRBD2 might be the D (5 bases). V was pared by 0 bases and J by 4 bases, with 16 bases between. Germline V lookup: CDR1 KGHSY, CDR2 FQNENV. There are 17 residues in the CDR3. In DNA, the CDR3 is TGTGCCAGCAGCCAATCTTCGGTACGGGATAAGAAAAACATTCAGTACTTC. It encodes CASSQSSVRDKKNIQYF.

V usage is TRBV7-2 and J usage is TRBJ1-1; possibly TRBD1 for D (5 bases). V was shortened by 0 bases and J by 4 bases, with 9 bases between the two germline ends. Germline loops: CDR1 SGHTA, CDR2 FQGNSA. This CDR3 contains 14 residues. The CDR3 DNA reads TGTGCCAGCAGCTTAGCTCGGGGGGGCACTGAAGCTTTCTTT. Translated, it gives CASSLARGGTEAFF.

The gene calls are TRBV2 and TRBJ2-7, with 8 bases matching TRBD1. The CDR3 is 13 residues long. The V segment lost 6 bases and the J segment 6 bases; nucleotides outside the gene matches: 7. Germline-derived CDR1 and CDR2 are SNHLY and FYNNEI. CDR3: CASSGQGIGEQYF. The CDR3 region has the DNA TGTGCCAGCAGCGGACAGGGAATCGGCGAGCAGTACTTC.

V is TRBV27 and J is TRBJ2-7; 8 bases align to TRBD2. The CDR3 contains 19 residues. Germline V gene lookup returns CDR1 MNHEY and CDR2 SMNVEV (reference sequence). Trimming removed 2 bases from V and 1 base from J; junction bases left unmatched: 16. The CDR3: CASSLTAGGLGKRSYEQYF. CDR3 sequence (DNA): TGTGCCAGCAGTTTAACGGCGGGGGGCTTAGGCAAGCGTTCCTACGAGCAGTACTTC.

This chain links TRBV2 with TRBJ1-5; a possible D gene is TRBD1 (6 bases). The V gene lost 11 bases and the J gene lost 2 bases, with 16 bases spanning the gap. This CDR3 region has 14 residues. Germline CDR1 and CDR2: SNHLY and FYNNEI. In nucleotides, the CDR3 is TGTGCCTGCACAGGGAAGTCGGGCAATCAGCCCCAGCATTTT. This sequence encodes CACTGKSGNQPQHF.

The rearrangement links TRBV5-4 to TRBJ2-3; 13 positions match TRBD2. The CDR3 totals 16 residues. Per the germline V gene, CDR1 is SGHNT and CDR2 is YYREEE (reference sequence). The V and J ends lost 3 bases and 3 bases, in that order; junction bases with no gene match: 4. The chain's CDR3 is CASSSGLAGVTDTQYF. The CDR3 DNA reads TGTGCCAGCAGCTCAGGACTAGCGGGGGTGACAGATACGCAGTATTTT.

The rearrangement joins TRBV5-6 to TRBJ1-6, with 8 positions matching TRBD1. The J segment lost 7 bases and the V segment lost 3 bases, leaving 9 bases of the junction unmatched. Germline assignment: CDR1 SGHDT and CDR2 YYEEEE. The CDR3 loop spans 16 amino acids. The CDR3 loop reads CASSSLRGLRNSPLHF. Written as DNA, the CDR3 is TGTGCCAGCAGCTCCCTCAGGGGGCTGCGGAATTCACCCCTCCACTTT.

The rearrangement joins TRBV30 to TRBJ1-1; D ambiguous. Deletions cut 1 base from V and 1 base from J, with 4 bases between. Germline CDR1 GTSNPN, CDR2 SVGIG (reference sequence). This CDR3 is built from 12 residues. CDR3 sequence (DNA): TGTGCCTGGAGTGACAGGAACACTGAAGCTTTCTTT. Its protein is CAWSDRNTEAFF.

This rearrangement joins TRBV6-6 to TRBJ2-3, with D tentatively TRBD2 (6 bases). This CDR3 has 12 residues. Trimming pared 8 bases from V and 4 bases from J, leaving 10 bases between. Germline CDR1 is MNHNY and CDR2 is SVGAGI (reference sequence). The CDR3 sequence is CASWRGPDTQYF. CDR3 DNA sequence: TGTGCCAGCTGGAGGGGCCCAGATACGCAGTATTTT.

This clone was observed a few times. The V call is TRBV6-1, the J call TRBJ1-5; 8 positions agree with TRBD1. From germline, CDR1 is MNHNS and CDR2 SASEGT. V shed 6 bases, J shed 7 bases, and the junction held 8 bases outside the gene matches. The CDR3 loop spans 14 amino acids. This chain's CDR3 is CASSNTQGGQPQHF. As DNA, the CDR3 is TGTGCCAGCAGCAATACACAGGGGGGACAGCCCCAGCATTTT.

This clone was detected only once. The CDR3 sequence is CASSLRGQAGANVLTF. CDR3 in DNA: TGTGCCAGCAGCTTGAGGGGACAGGCTGGGGCCAACGTCCTGACTTTC. This chain joins TRBV5-5 and TRBJ2-6, with 8 bases identical to TRBD1. Germline V gene sequence: CDR1 SGHKS, CDR2 YYEKEE (reference sequence). The CDR3 runs 16 residues. J was trimmed by 2 bases and V by 1 base; bases with no gene match: 2.

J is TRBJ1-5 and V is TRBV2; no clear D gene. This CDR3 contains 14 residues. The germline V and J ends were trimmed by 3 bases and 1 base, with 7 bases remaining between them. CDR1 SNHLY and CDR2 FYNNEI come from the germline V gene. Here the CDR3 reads CASSERQSNQPQHF. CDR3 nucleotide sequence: TGTGCCAGCAGTGAGCGGCAGAGCAATCAGCCCCAGCATTTT.

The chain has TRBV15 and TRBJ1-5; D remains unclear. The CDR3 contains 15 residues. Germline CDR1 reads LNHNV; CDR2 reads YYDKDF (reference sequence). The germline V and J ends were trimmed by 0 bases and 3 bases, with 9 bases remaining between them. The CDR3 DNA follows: TGTGCCACCAGCAGAGAACTAGGGATCAATCAGCCCCAGCATTTT. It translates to CATSRELGINQPQHF.

The chain's CDR3 is CASSLAYGRAPGANVLTF. In nucleotides, the CDR3 is TGTGCCAGCAGCTTAGCCTACGGGAGGGCCCCTGGGGCCAACGTCCTGACTTTC. The V call is TRBV11-1, the J call TRBJ2-6; the match to TRBD2 covers 8 bases. V trimming: 0 bases; J trimming: 2 bases; junction bases outside the gene matches: 6. Germline V gene sequence: CDR1 SGHAT, CDR2 FQDESV (reference sequence). This CDR3 is 18 amino acids long.

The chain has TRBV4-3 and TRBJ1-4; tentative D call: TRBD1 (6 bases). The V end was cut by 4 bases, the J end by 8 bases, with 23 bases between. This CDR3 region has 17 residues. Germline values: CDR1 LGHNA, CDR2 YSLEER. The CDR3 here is CASSRRQPQAQGEKLFF. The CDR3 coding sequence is TGCGCCAGCAGCCGAAGACAACCCCAGGCCCAGGGGGAAAAACTGTTTTTT.

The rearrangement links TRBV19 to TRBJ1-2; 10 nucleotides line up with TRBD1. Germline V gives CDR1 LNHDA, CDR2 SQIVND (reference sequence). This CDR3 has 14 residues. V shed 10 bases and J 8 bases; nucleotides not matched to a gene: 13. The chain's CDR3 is CATLGRDRGRGYTF. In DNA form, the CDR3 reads TGTGCCACCCTGGGGAGGGACAGGGGACGGGGCTACACCTTC.

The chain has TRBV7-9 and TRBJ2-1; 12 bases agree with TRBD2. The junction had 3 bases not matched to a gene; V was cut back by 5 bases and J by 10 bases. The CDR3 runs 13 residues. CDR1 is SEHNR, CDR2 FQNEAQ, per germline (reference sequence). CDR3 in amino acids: CASSLGTSGEQFF. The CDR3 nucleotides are TGTGCCAGCAGCCTCGGGACTAGCGGGGAGCAGTTCTTC. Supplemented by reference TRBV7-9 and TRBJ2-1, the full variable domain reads DTGVSQNPRHKITKRGQNVTFRCDPISEHNRLYWYRQTLGQGPEFLTYFQNEAQLEKSRLLSDRFSAERPKGSFSTLEIQRTEQGDSAMYLCASSLGTSGEQFFGPGTRLTVL.

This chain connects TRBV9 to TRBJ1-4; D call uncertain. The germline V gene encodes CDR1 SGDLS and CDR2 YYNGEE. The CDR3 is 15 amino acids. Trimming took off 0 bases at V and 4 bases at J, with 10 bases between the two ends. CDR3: CASSVASRGNEKLFF. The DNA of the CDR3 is TGTGCCAGCAGCGTAGCGTCCCGCGGTAATGAAAAACTGTTTTTT.

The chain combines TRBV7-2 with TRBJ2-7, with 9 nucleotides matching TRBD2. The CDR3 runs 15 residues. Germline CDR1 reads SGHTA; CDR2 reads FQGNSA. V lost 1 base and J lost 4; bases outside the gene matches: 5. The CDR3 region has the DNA TGTGCCAGCAGCTTAGGCGGGGGGGCACAGTACGAGCAGTACTTC. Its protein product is CASSLGGGAQYEQYF.

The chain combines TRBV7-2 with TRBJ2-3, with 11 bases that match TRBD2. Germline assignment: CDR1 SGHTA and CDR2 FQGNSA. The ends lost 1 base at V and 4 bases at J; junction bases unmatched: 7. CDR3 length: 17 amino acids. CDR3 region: CASSLVASGRIADTQYF. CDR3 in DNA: TGTGCCAGCAGCTTAGTCGCTAGCGGGAGGATCGCAGATACGCAGTATTTT.

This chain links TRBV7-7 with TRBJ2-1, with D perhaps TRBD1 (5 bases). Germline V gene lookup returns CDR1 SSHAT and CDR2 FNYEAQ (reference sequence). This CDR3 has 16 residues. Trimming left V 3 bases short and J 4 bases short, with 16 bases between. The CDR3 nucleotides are TGTGCCAGCAGCTTCTCCTTAGACAGTCCTTACAATGAGCAGTTCTTC. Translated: CASSFSLDSPYNEQFF.